This record looks at one TCR beta chain sequence and its context. Its antigen is unknown. Base qualities were left out, and no much larger clone turns up one base away. CDR1 and CDR2 are drawn from the germline V gene: SGDLS, YYNGEE. From the cysteine up to the phenylalanine, the CDR3 has a length of 12 residues. The entry retains the CDR3 DNA only, 36 bases that are in frame from base 1. The junction shows trimming of 5 bases on V and 5 bases on J, plus 11 bases between the germline ends. The data were taken from a study of CD4 T cells in relation to SARS-CoV-2 and coronaviruses (TCRdb year 2021). Broadly, across the study: Shared crossreactive spike epitopes were mapped to their HLA restriction using patient-derived lymphoblastoid cell lines. A different TCR-beta assay, based on Illumina, was used to sequence expansion assays from other donors in the study. Samples from a few pre-COVID donors and the naive versus memory experiments were sequenced with the Adaptive Biotechnologies TCR-sequencing kit; other data were Illumina-based. Memory CD4+ T cell crossreactivity between SARS-CoV-2 and common cold coronavirus spike proteins was assessed at the TCR clonotype level in the study. General findings and caveats noted by the study authors: The study was constrained by small numbers of patients and of tested TCRs. In around two thirds of donors, memory CD4+ clonotypes turned up that crossrecognized SARS-CoV-2 and at least one common cold coronavirus spike. Sequencing naive versus memory cells indicated that the assay picks up memory recall responses, not primary responses primed during culture. Pre-pandemic and post-infection samples were not both contributed by any donor, so tracing of the source of pre-existing responses was limited. Crossreactive clones showed significantly weaker SARS-CoV-2-driven expansion than monoreactive clones, consistent with antigenic imprinting. Since the crossreactivity analysis centred on spike protein, crossreactivity against other viral proteins was not assessed.

Deep-resolution immunoSEQ TCR-beta sequencing was performed on DNA from uncultured naive and memory CD4+ T cells. The paper's data handling went like this. During preprocessing, nonproductive sequences were removed, along with CDR3s that did not begin with C, did not end with F or W, or were shorter than 7 amino acids. Cultured and uncultured naive and memory CD4+ repertoires were searched for CDR3s previously identified as spike- and CEF-reactive. CDR3 homology was quantified as pairwise Levenshtein distance, calculated with the stringdist R package after three terminal residues were trimmed from each end. TCRdb retrieved this table from immuneACCESS and kept in-frame rearrangements only. Not all clones are present; in checked studies, unresolved V genes account for under half, and no reason is known for the remainder. The V and J calls and clone size were taken over from that table, and D and trimming were inferred from the DNA. The sample records about 59,000 clones, 86% of which are singletons. 1.3% to 1.5% of the sample is taken by the ten largest.

CD4+ T cells from unexposed donors were collected before the COVID-19 pandemic (2011-2018). Naive and memory CD4+ T cells were separated from cryopreserved PBMCs by first enriching for CD4 and then performing EasySep naive CD4+ T cell enrichment. Leukapheresis product for the unexposed donors was purchased commercially. PBMCs were isolated from leukapheresis product or whole blood by Ficoll-Paque PLUS gradient centrifugation. PBMCs were either cryopreserved at -140°C or used fresh in the expansion assay. The QIAamp Micro DNA Kit was used to extract genomic DNA from the CD4+ T cells. Sequenced: memory CD4+ T cells from PBMCs. The sample's cell subset or site label, decoded: memory (non-naive) CD4+ T cells. The chain is made from TRBV9 and TRBJ2-7; possibly the D gene is TRBD2, per 6 matching bases. The source of this sequence is a human donor in good health. CDR3 reads: CASSRDWDEQYF. The bases are TGTGCCAGCAGTCGGGACTGGGACGAGCAGTACTTC.